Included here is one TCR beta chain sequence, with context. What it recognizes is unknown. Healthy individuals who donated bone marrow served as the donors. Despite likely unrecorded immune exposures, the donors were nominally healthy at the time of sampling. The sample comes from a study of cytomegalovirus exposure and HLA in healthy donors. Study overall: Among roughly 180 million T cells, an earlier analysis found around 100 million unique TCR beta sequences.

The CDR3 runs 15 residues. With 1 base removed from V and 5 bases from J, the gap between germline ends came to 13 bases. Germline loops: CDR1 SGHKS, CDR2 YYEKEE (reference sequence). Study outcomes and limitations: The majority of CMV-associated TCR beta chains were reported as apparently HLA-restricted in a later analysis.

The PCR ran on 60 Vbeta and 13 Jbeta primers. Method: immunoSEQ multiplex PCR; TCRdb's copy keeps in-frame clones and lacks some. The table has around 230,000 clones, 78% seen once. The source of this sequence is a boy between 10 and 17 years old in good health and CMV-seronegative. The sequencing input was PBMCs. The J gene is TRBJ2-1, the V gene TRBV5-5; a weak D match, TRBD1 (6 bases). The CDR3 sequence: CASSLSLRDNNEQFF. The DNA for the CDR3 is TGTGCCAGCAGCTTGAGCCTACGGGACAACAATGAGCAGTTCTTC.